This TCR beta chain appears in the sequencing data of a study of cytomegalovirus exposure and HLA in healthy donors. The CDR3 loop spans 14 amino acids. Germline CDR1 reads SGHTA; CDR2 reads FQGTGA. The trim removed 2 bases at V and 5 bases at J, leaving 4 bases unmatched. Study-level results: Analyses of presence and absence presupposed an approximately uniform sequencing depth across donors.

PCR primers comprised 60 Vbeta and 13 Jbeta primers. Clones were sequenced by immunoSEQ multiplex PCR, and TCRdb holds only the in-frame ones, with some missing. This sample yields roughly 280,000 clones, of which around two thirds are seen a single time; 2% to 2.5% belongs to the top ten. For this clone: Antigen: not known.

Sequencing was performed on PBMCs. This receptor was obtained from a female donor in good health and CMV-seronegative. V gene TRBV7-3 combines with J gene TRBJ2-3; 7 bases agree with TRBD2. This chain's CDR3 is CASSLAAGKDTQYF. CDR3 coding DNA: TGTGCCAGCAGCTTAGCAGCGGGGAAAGATACGCAGTATTTT.